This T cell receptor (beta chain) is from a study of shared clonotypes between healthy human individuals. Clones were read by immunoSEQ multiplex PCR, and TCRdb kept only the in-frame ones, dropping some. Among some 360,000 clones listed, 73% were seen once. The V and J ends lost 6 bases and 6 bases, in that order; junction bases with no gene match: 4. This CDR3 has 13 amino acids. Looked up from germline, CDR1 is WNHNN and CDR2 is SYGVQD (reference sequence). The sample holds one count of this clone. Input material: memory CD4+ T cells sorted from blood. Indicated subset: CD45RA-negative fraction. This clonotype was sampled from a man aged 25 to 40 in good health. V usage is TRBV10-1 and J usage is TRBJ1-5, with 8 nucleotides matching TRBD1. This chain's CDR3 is CASSYDRGQPQHF. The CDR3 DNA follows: TGCGCCAGCAGCTACGACAGGGGTCAGCCCCAGCATTTT.